This entry lists 25 T cell receptor beta chains sequenced from one sample in a study of blood T cell repertoires in COVID-19. TCRdb's table, derived via immunoSEQ multiplex PCR, lists solely in-frame clones and lacks some. This table holds around 130,000 clones, more than 80% found once. What was sequenced was PBMCs or T cells enriched from blood (not recorded which). These receptor sequences come from a young woman who had been exposed to COVID-19.

The chain recombines TRBV28 with TRBJ2-7; possibly TRBD2 for D (5 bases). CDR3 size: 13 residues. The germline CDR1 and CDR2 sequences are MDHEN and SYDVKM. Trimming pared 5 bases from V and 2 bases from J, leaving 10 bases between. CDR3 loop: CASSPSGTYEQYF. CDR3 DNA sequence: TGTGCCAGCAGTCCCAGCGGTACCTACGAGCAGTACTTC. Looking up the rest from reference TRBV28 and TRBJ2-7 gives the full variable domain: DVKVTQSSRYLVKRTGEKVFLECVQDMDHENMFWYRQDPGLGLRLIYFSYDVKMKEKGDIPEGYSVSREKKERFSLILESASTNQTSMYLCASSPSGTYEQYFGPGTRLTVT.

J is TRBJ1-2 and V is TRBV25-1; D uncertain. Germline V gene data show CDR1 as MGHDK and CDR2 as SYGVNS. Trimming took off 1 base at V and 0 bases at J, with 9 bases between the two ends. There are 15 residues in the CDR3. CDR3 sequence reads: CASSESSGPNYGYTF. CDR3 sequence (DNA): TGTGCCAGCAGTGAATCGAGCGGCCCTAACTATGGCTACACCTTC.

V gene TRBV30 combines with J gene TRBJ2-2; D possibly corresponds to TRBD2 (6 bases). Looked up from germline, CDR1 is GTSNPN and CDR2 is SVGIG (reference sequence). The CDR3 runs 15 residues. V lost 5 bases and J 0 bases, leaving 13 bases between the germline ends. The CDR3 protein is CAWVRAGSNTGELFF. The CDR3 nucleotides read TGTGCCTGGGTCCGTGCGGGATCGAACACCGGGGAGCTGTTTTTT. Full variable domain (missing parts from reference TRBV30 and TRBJ2-2): SQTIHQWPATLVQPVGSPLSLECTVEGTSNPNLYWYRQAAGRGLQLLFYSVGIGQISSEVPQNLSASRPQDRQFILSSKKLLLSDSGFYLCAWVRAGSNTGELFFGEGSRLTVL.

This sequence joins TRBV19 and TRBJ1-2; 8 bases fit TRBD1. This CDR3 region has 14 residues. Germline assignment: CDR1 LNHDA and CDR2 SQIVND (reference sequence). J lost 7 bases, V lost 6 bases, and 10 bases had no gene match. The DNA for the CDR3 is TGTGCCAGTAGCTTCAGGGGGCACATCGGTGGCTACACCTTC. Its protein is CASSFRGHIGGYTF.

The rearrangement uses TRBV12-3 or TRBV12-4 and TRBJ1-2; maybe TRBD1 (5 bases). The CDR3 has 13 residues. Trimming took 6 bases from V and 8 from J, leaving 16 bases between them. DNA of the CDR3: TGTGCCAGCAGAGGGGACTCCCGAAGAGGCTACACCTTC. It yields the protein CASRGDSRRGYTF.

The rearrangement uses TRBV7-9 and TRBJ2-7; TRBD2 matches 8 bases. The CDR3 length is 15 residues. V trimming: 4 bases; J trimming: 5 bases; junction bases outside the gene matches: 10. CDR1 SEHNR and CDR2 FQNEAQ come from the germline V gene (reference sequence). In DNA form, the CDR3 reads TGTGCCAGCAGCTCCGCAGCGGGAGCCGTCCACGAGCAGTACTTC. Amino acids: CASSSAAGAVHEQYF. Full variable domain (outside the CDR3, taken from reference TRBV7-9 and TRBJ2-7): DTGVSQNPRHKITKRGQNVTFRCDPISEHNRLYWYRQTLGQGPEFLTYFQNEAQLEKSRLLSDRFSAERPKGSFSTLEIQRTEQGDSAMYLCASSSAAGAVHEQYFGPGTRLTVT.

The rearrangement uses TRBV19 and TRBJ2-2, with 7 bases matching TRBD1. CDR1 is LNHDA and CDR2 is SQIVND in the germline V gene (reference sequence). V lost 0 bases and J lost 5; bases outside the gene matches: 12. CDR3 length: 18 residues. CDR3 bases: TGTGCCAGTAGTATAGATATGGGACAGCCCCGAAGAACCGGGGAGCTGTTTTTT. It translates to CASSIDMGQPRRTGELFF.

V and J are TRBV28 and TRBJ2-4; possible D gene TRBD2, 7 bases. Trimming took off 10 bases at V and 1 base at J, with 17 bases between the two ends. The CDR3 sequence is 15 residues long. CDR1 is MDHEN, CDR2 SYDVKM, per germline. The CDR3 region is CATQRGGGAKNIQYF. CDR3 nucleotide sequence: TGTGCCACCCAACGCGGCGGGGGCGCCAAAAACATTCAGTACTTC. Drawing the rest from reference TRBV28 and TRBJ2-4, the complete variable domain is DVKVTQSSRYLVKRTGEKVFLECVQDMDHENMFWYRQDPGLGLRLIYFSYDVKMKEKGDIPEGYSVSREKKERFSLILESASTNQTSMYLCATQRGGGAKNIQYFGAGTRLSVL.

The chain joins TRBV11-2 to TRBJ2-6, with TRBD1 matching over 9 bases. Germline-derived CDR1 and CDR2 are SGHAT and FQNNGV. V shed 7 bases, J shed 2 bases, and the junction held 6 bases outside the gene matches. The CDR3 is 16 residues long. CDR3 residues: CASTRNRGPGANVLTF. The CDR3 nucleotides read TGTGCCAGCACCCGGAACAGGGGGCCTGGGGCCAACGTCCTGACTTTC. Filled out from reference TRBV11-2 and TRBJ2-6, the complete variable domain reads EAGVAQSPRYKIIEKRQSVAFWCNPISGHATLYWYQQILGQGPKLLIQFQNNGVVDDSQLPKDRFSAERLKGVDSTLKIQPAKLEDSAVYLCASTRNRGPGANVLTFGAGSRLTVL.

This chain links TRBV28 with TRBJ1-1; 11 bases fit TRBD1. The V segment lost 7 bases and the J segment 5 bases; nucleotides outside the gene matches: 3. The germline gives CDR1 MDHEN, CDR2 SYDVKM. This CDR3 is built from 13 residues. CDR3 nucleotides: TGTGCCAGCAACCGGGACAGGGGGACTGAAGCTTTCTTT. It translates to CASNRDRGTEAFF. The full variable domain, completed using reference TRBV28 and TRBJ1-1, is DVKVTQSSRYLVKRTGEKVFLECVQDMDHENMFWYRQDPGLGLRLIYFSYDVKMKEKGDIPEGYSVSREKKERFSLILESASTNQTSMYLCASNRDRGTEAFFGQGTRLTVV.

The chain uses TRBV30 and TRBJ1-5, with D possibly matching TRBD1 (5 bases). Per the germline V gene, CDR1 is GTSNPN and CDR2 is SVGIG (reference sequence). The V gene lost 3 bases and the J gene lost 4 bases, with 10 bases spanning the gap. The length of the CDR3 is 13 residues. CDR3 residues: CAWSPAGNQPQHF. In nucleotides, the CDR3 is TGTGCCTGGAGCCCGGCAGGGAATCAGCCCCAGCATTTT.

The chain couples TRBV4-2 to TRBJ2-1; 8 positions agree with TRBD2. CDR3 length equals 17 residues. CDR1 is LGHNA and CDR2 is YNFKEQ in the germline V gene. The V segment lost 1 base and the J segment 7 bases; nucleotides outside the gene matches: 12. DNA of the CDR3: TGTGCCAGCAGCCAAGGACCGGGACTAGATGGTCCTAATGAGCAGTTCTTC. As protein: CASSQGPGLDGPNEQFF.

This chain uses TRBV19 with TRBJ2-5; 7 bases map to TRBD1. V shed 8 bases and J 3 bases; nucleotides not matched to a gene: 9. The CDR3 contains 14 residues. Germline V gives CDR1 LNHDA, CDR2 SQIVND (reference sequence). DNA of the CDR3: TGTGCCAGTTTCCCTAGACAGGGTGAAGAGACCCAGTACTTC. It codes for CASFPRQGEETQYF.

This clone was seen a single time. The chain has TRBV10-3 and TRBJ2-2, with D maybe TRBD1 (5 bases). CDR1 is ENHRY, CDR2 SYGVKD, per germline. This CDR3 has 15 amino acids. V gave up 6 bases and J gave up 0 bases, with 11 bases separating them. The CDR3 here is CAISQTDANTGELFF. The CDR3 DNA reads TGTGCCATCAGCCAGACAGATGCGAACACCGGGGAGCTGTTTTTT.

This clone has just a few counts. The chain uses TRBV12-3 or TRBV12-4 and TRBJ2-3; D is unresolved. V dropped 6 bases and J dropped 6 bases, with 13 bases sitting between them. CDR3 length: 13 amino acids. The CDR3 sequence is CASRPANEDTQYF. The CDR3 bases are TGTGCCAGCAGACCCGCTAACGAGGATACGCAGTATTTT.

This chain links TRBV7-9 with TRBJ2-3; weak D call: TRBD2 (6 bases). The CDR3 totals 16 residues. V dropped 3 bases and J dropped 1 base, with 14 bases sitting between them. Looked up from germline, CDR1 is SEHNR and CDR2 is FQNEAQ (reference sequence). CDR3 nucleotides: TGTGCCAGCAGCTTCGTGGGGACGGGGGGCACAGATACGCAGTATTTT. Translation gives CASSFVGTGGTDTQYF.

V gene TRBV6-2 or TRBV6-3 combines with J gene TRBJ1-4, with D possibly being TRBD1 (6 bases). Germline V lookup: CDR1 MNHEY, CDR2 SVGEGT. Deletions cut 5 bases from V and 4 bases from J, with 11 bases between. The CDR3 has 14 residues. CDR3 in amino acids: CASSQDSNNEKLFF. The CDR3 bases are TGTGCCAGCAGTCAGGACAGCAATAATGAAAAACTGTTTTTT.

This chain links TRBV7-7 with TRBJ2-3, with D unresolved. V shed 3 bases and J shed 1 base, with 5 bases lying between them. The germline gives CDR1 SSHAT, CDR2 FNYEAQ (reference sequence). The CDR3 is 13 amino acids. In DNA form, the CDR3 reads TGTGCCAGCAGCTTCCGGGGCACAGATACGCAGTATTTT. Translated, it gives CASSFRGTDTQYF.

V gene TRBV3-1 (or the pseudogene TRBV3-2) combines with J gene TRBJ1-4; tentatively, D is TRBD1 (6 bases). This CDR3 has 14 residues. Germline CDR1 and CDR2: LGHDT and YNNKEL (reference sequence). Trimming cost V 1 base and J 8 bases, with 11 bases left between them. CDR3 region: CASSQGWQGEKLFF. The CDR3 DNA sequence: TGTGCCAGCAGCCAAGGGTGGCAGGGGGAAAAACTGTTTTTT.

The chain couples TRBV27 to TRBJ2-1; 7 bases map to TRBD1. Unmatched junction bases numbered 11, after V lost 6 bases and J lost 6 bases. Per the germline V gene, CDR1 is MNHEY and CDR2 is SMNVEV (reference sequence). This CDR3 is 15 amino acids long. The CDR3 DNA follows: TGTGCCAGCAGCCCGAGACAGGGCAACCCCAATGAGCAGTTCTTC. Translated: CASSPRQGNPNEQFF.

The gene calls are TRBV9 and TRBJ1-2; D might be TRBD1 (5 bases). The CDR3 has 15 residues. Germline CDR1 SGDLS, CDR2 YYNGEE. Deletions cut 2 bases from V and 5 bases from J, with 16 bases between. The CDR3 here is CASSVYGGQKYGYTF. CDR3 bases: TGTGCCAGCAGCGTCTACGGGGGTCAGAAGTATGGCTACACCTTC.

The rearrangement joins TRBV5-1 to TRBJ2-7; possible D gene TRBD1, 5 bases. V dropped 3 bases and J dropped 3 bases, with 16 bases sitting between them. The germline V gene has CDR1 SGHRS and CDR2 YFSETQ. This CDR3 has 15 amino acids. The DNA of the CDR3 is TGCGCCAGCAGCTCGGCTGTGGGGCAGGTCTACGAGCAGTACTTC. Translating it yields CASSSAVGQVYEQYF.

This chain connects TRBV28 to TRBJ1-2; 8 positions agree with TRBD1. The V and J ends lost 6 bases and 7 bases, in that order; junction bases with no gene match: 7. Germline CDR1 MDHEN, CDR2 SYDVKM. The CDR3 length is 13 residues. The CDR3: CASSPGTGGGYTF. In DNA form, the CDR3 reads TGTGCCAGCAGCCCAGGGACAGGAGGTGGCTACACCTTC.

The chain joins TRBV18 to TRBJ1-2, with 8 bases aligning to TRBD1. Germline trimming cut 4 bases from V and 3 bases from J; bases unmatched to any gene: 1. Germline CDR1 and CDR2: KGHSH and LQKENI. The CDR3 length is 13 residues. This CDR3 reads CASSQDRDYGYTF. The CDR3 DNA is TGTGCCAGCTCACAGGACAGGGACTATGGCTACACCTTC.

This chain links TRBV6-5 with TRBJ2-6; TRBD1 might be the D (5 bases). The CDR3 runs 14 residues. Trimming removed 6 bases at V and 2 bases at J, with 8 bases between. Germline V gives CDR1 MNHEY, CDR2 SVGAGI. CDR3 nucleotides: TGTGCCAGCAGACAGGAGCCTGGGGCCAACGTCCTGACTTTC. As protein: CASRQEPGANVLTF.